This entry describes one T cell receptor beta chain. Its matching antigen is unknown. This sample is part of a study of blood T cells in healthy people across ages. The CDR3 has 17 residues. Germline V gene data show CDR1 as SGHTA and CDR2 as FQGNSA. V shed 5 bases and J shed 2 bases, with 20 bases lying between them. Through a sample-barcoded 5' primer and a J-beta primer mix, a second PCR was run for roughly 7 to 11 cycles. From the 5' RACE reads, TCRdb called clonotypes with MiXCR, one entry per CDR3 protein. The table records 550,000 to 800,000 distinct CDR3 sequences, around 21% of them present only once. Study findings and constraints: It was not known whether donors were CMV positive (a possible confounder of expanded clonotype changes). One million T cells yielded diversity estimates that were considered underestimates. Aged donors had fewer naive CD4+ cells and lower diversity than long-lived donors. TCR beta diversity, measured per million T cells, fell in a roughly linear way with age.

The receptor was derived from a man between 65 and 79 years old in good health. V and J are TRBV7-2 and TRBJ2-3; tentative D call: TRBD2 (7 bases). Sequencing was performed on blood. This CDR3 reads CASSPRRGRGFTDTQYF. The CDR3, as DNA: TGTGCCAGCAGCCCTAGACGGGGGCGGGGGTTCACAGATACGCAGTATTTT.